This passage covers 4 T cell receptor beta chains from one sample sequenced in a study of blood T cell repertoires in COVID-19. The repertoire was sequenced with immunoSEQ multiplex PCR; TCRdb's copy has only in-frame clones and lacks some. The sample gives approximately 170,000 clones, approximately 91% of which show up once; approximately 5% is in the top ten. Sequenced: peripheral blood. These receptors were collected from a man younger than 35 with COVID-19, enrolled during active disease.

This rearrangement joins TRBV6-5 to TRBJ2-7; maybe TRBD1 (5 bases). The V and J ends lost 7 bases and 3 bases respectively, with 19 bases between them. Germline CDR1 and CDR2: MNHEY and SVGAGI. The CDR3 is made up of 15 amino acids. The CDR3 protein is CASTPLGQELYEQYF. CDR3 sequence (DNA): TGTGCCAGCACTCCCCTGGGGCAGGAGCTCTACGAGCAGTACTTC.

The DNA of the CDR3 is TGTGCCTGGGGGGGAGGTGGGGGAATTCCGTCCGAGCAGTACTTC. It specifies CAWGGGGGIPSEQYF. This chain joins TRBV30 and TRBJ2-7, with a tentative D call TRBD2 (6 bases). With 5 bases removed from V and 6 bases from J, the gap between germline ends came to 23 bases. CDR3 size: 15 residues. The germline V gene has CDR1 GTSNPN and CDR2 SVGIG (reference sequence). Together with reference TRBV30 and TRBJ2-7, the CDR3 gives the full variable domain: SQTIHQWPATLVQPVGSPLSLECTVEGTSNPNLYWYRQAAGRGLQLLFYSVGIGQISSEVPQNLSASRPQDRQFILSSKKLLLSDSGFYLCAWGGGGGIPSEQYFGPGTRLTVT.

V and J are TRBV29-1 and TRBJ2-3; D unresolved. The V end was cut by 2 bases, the J end by 2 bases, with 14 bases between. Germline V lookup: CDR1 SQVTM, CDR2 ANQGSEA. The CDR3 runs to 15 residues. Here the CDR3 reads CSVESSDGYTDTQYF. The CDR3 coding sequence is TGCAGCGTTGAATCATCCGACGGGTACACAGATACGCAGTATTTT.

This chain uses TRBV9 with TRBJ1-2, with D possibly TRBD1 on 5 matching bases. The CDR3 covers 15 residues. The V end was cut by 3 bases, the J end by 2 bases, with 14 bases between. CDR1 and CDR2 from the germline V gene are SGDLS and YYNGEE. This CDR3 is CASSGGQGSNYGYTF. The CDR3 DNA follows: TGTGCCAGCAGCGGAGGACAAGGATCGAACTATGGCTACACCTTC.